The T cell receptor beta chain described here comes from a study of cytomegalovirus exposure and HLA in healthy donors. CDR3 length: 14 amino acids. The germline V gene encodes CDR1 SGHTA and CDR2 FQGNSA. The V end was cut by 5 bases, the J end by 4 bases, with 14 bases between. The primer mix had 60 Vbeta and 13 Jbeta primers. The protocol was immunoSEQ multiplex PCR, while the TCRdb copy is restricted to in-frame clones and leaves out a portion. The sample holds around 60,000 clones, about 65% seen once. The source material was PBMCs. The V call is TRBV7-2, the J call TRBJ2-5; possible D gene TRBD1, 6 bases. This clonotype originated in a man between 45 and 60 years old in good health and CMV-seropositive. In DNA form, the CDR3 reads TGTGCCAGCAGCATCACCGGGACACGAGAGACCCAGTACTTC. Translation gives CASSITGTRETQYF.